The following is a T cell receptor (beta chain) sequence with its context. The target antigen is unknown. TCRdb recomputed calls from the 5' RACE reads with MiXCR, one row per CDR3 protein. The data contain some 350,000 distinct CDR3 sequences, about 8.7% of them singletons. The sample originates from a study of T cells after yellow fever vaccination. Notes on the study in general: The secondary response was weaker but peaked faster, day 5 versus 15. One caveat is that FACS-sorted repertoires could contain abundant clonotypes contaminating from the bulk population.

The CDR3 runs to 14 residues. V gave up 2 bases and J gave up 6 bases, with 12 bases separating them. Germline CDR1 reads LNHDA; CDR2 reads SQIVND (reference sequence). The sequence was collected from a man aged 18 to 29 who received the YFV17D yellow fever vaccine. The chain combines TRBV19 with TRBJ2-3; weak D call: TRBD2 (5 bases). This specimen was PBMCs, taken on the day of the first yellow fever vaccination. CDR3 loop: CASSIWSEADTQYF. CDR3 sequence (DNA): TGTGCCAGTAGTATATGGTCGGAGGCGGATACGCAGTATTTT.